These T cell receptor beta chains were read from a single sample in a study of CD8 T cells in Susac syndrome. A single record per CDR3 protein comes from TCRdb applying MiXCR to the immunoSEQ multiplex PCR reads. The sample lists 140,000 or so distinct CDR3 sequences, almost 96% occurring once. The specimen sequenced was CD4+ T cells from PBMCs. The receptors were sampled from a human donor with Susac syndrome. CDR3s include the opening cysteine and the closing phenylalanine or tryptophan. Fields, in order: V gene, D gene, J gene, clone size, CDR3 protein, CDR3 DNA. The D gene is left open where the match is weak. Clone sizes are given selectively: once, few, many, or a class where the clone is expanded.

v_gene: TRBV13
d_gene: .
j_gene: TRBJ2-3
abundance: few
CDR3aa: CASSFPGTDTQYF
CDR3nt: TGTGCCAGCAGCTTTCCTGGCACAGATACGCAGTATTTT

v_gene: TRBV3-1
d_gene: TRBD2
j_gene: TRBJ2-3
abundance: .
CDR3aa: CASSPTRGAKPQYF
CDR3nt: TGTGCCAGCAGCCCCACGCGGGGGGCCAAGCCGCAGTATTTT

v_gene: TRBV7-3
d_gene: .
j_gene: TRBJ2-7
abundance: .
CDR3aa: CASSLGGAYYYISYEQYF
CDR3nt: TGTGCCAGCAGCTTAGGAGGCGCCTACTACTACATCTCCTACGAGCAGTACTTC

v_gene: TRBV15
d_gene: .
j_gene: TRBJ1-2
abundance: once
CDR3aa: CATSRGFGGYTF
CDR3nt: TGTGCCACCAGCAGGGGTTTTGGTGGCTACACCTTC

v_gene: TRBV7-9
d_gene: TRBD1
j_gene: TRBJ1-1
abundance: once
CDR3aa: CASRHKPGQKNTEAFF
CDR3nt: TGTGCCAGCAGACATAAGCCGGGACAGAAAAACACTGAAGCTTTCTTT

v_gene: TRBV7-9
d_gene: .
j_gene: TRBJ1-5
abundance: .
CDR3aa: CASSPRLRGFDQPQHF
CDR3nt: TGTGCCAGCAGCCCACGCCTTCGGGGGTTCGATCAGCCCCAGCATTTT

v_gene: TRBV20-1
d_gene: .
j_gene: TRBJ2-5
abundance: .
CDR3aa: CSARKAGIQETQYF
CDR3nt: TGCAGTGCTAGAAAAGCGGGTATCCAAGAGACCCAGTACTTC

v_gene: TRBV28
d_gene: TRBD2
j_gene: TRBJ2-3
abundance: .
CDR3aa: CASSSASSSGRTQYF
CDR3nt: TGTGCCAGCAGTTCCGCCTCCTCTAGCGGGAGAACGCAGTATTTT

v_gene: TRBV28
d_gene: .
j_gene: TRBJ2-7
abundance: .
CDR3aa: CASRQEGYEQYF
CDR3nt: TGTGCCAGCAGACAGGAAGGGTACGAGCAGTACTTC

v_gene: TRBV28
d_gene: .
j_gene: TRBJ2-6
abundance: .
CDR3aa: CASCRAGSSGANVLTF
CDR3nt: TGTGCCAGTTGTCGCGCAGGGAGCTCTGGGGCCAACGTCCTGACTTTC

v_gene: TRBV7-2
d_gene: .
j_gene: TRBJ2-2
abundance: .
CDR3aa: CASSLVMSGVGTGELFF
CDR3nt: TGTGCCAGCAGCTTAGTCATGTCGGGAGTCGGCACCGGGGAGCTGTTTTTT

v_gene: TRBV3-1
d_gene: TRBD2
j_gene: TRBJ2-5
abundance: .
CDR3aa: CASGSGGARETQYF
CDR3nt: TGTGCCAGCGGCAGCGGGGGGGCCAGAGAGACCCAGTACTTC

v_gene: TRBV6-6
d_gene: .
j_gene: TRBJ1-1
abundance: .
CDR3aa: CASSDTGWTAEAFF
CDR3nt: TGTGCCAGCAGTGACACAGGGTGGACGGCTGAAGCTTTCTTT

v_gene: TRBV6-4
d_gene: .
j_gene: TRBJ2-5
abundance: .
CDR3aa: CATSGRLGVGETQYF
CDR3nt: TGTGCCACATCAGGTCGTCTAGGAGTCGGGGAGACCCAGTACTTC

v_gene: TRBV18
d_gene: .
j_gene: TRBJ2-7
abundance: .
CDR3aa: CASSPRAGTNEQYF
CDR3nt: TGTGCCAGCTCACCACGGGCAGGGACGAACGAGCAGTACTTC

v_gene: TRBV5-4
d_gene: .
j_gene: TRBJ2-5
abundance: .
CDR3aa: CASSEGWRQETQYF
CDR3nt: TGTGCCAGCAGCGAGGGTTGGAGGCAAGAGACCCAGTACTTC